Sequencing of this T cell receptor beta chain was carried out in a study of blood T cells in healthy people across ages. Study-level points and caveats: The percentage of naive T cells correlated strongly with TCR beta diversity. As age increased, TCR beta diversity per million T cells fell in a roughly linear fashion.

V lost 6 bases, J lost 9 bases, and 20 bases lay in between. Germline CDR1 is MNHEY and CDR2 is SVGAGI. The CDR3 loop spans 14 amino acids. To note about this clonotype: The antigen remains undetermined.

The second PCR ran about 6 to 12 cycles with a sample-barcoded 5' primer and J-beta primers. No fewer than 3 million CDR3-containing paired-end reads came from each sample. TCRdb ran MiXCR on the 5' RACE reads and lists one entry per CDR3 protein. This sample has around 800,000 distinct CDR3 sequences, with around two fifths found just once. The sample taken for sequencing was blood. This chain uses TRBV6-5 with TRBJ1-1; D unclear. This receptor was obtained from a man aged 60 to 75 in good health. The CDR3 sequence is CASRKDSMSLKAFF. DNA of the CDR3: TGTGCCAGCAGGAAAGATTCGATGTCATTAAAAGCTTTCTTT.